These T cell receptor beta chains were read from a single sample in a study of blood T cell repertoires in COVID-19. Method: immunoSEQ multiplex PCR; TCRdb's copy keeps in-frame clones and lacks some. The sample lists around 86,000 clones; about 87% were seen once. Sequenced sample: peripheral blood. These receptors were obtained from a human donor with acute or convalescent COVID-19. The donor label of this sample is uncertain. CDR3s leave out the opening cysteine and the closing phenylalanine or tryptophan.

j_call v_call cdr3_aa
TRBJ2-7 TRBV6-1 ASSEFEPGLAGLYEQY
TRBJ1-5 TRBV5-6 ASSLRYSNQPQH
TRBJ1-1 TRBV10-3 AISEETGITEAF
TRBJ2-3 TRBV11-2 ASSSTSGGVRGTQY
TRBJ2-7 TRBV18 ASSPYRGEQY
TRBJ1-3 TRBV6-5 ASRARSVSGNTIY
TRBJ2-5 TRBV7-9 ASSRGASGGQETQY
TRBJ2-3 TRBV19 ASSIRAGTPDTQY
TRBJ1-2 TRBV29-1 SVDSLNNYGYT
TRBJ2-7 TRBV7-3 ASSPDRSYEQY
TRBJ2-3 TRBV7-8 ASSRGAGATDTQY
TRBJ1-2 TRBV5-8 ASPGQGNYGYT
TRBJ2-1 TRBV30 AWSQGLAGGPDEQF
TRBJ2-5 TRBV4-1 ASSHPTGYGETQY
TRBJ2-3 TRBV28 ATQGGSQGADTQY
TRBJ1-2 TRBV7-8 ASSLAEGAAGYGYT
TRBJ2-5 TRBV5-6 ASSIRLAETQY
TRBJ1-4 TRBV19 ASRTGSTNEKLF
TRBJ1-3 TRBV28 ASSYRTGSSGNTIY
TRBJ1-4 TRBV27 ASSLSDSGEKLF
TRBJ2-1 TRBV7-2 ASSLAYHSYNEQF
TRBJ2-5 TRBV7-2 ASSPRTSGVETQY
TRBJ1-5 TRBV30 AWNRGQLFNQPQH
TRBJ2-1 TRBV19 ASSMRLAGKDEQF
TRBJ1-5 TRBV28 STGGTDSNQPQH
TRBJ1-1 TRBV6-1 ASRRQGDTEAF
TRBJ1-1 TRBV18 ASSMDRVDTEAF
TRBJ1-1 TRBV9 ASSVAGWTEAF
TRBJ1-5 TRBV2 ASSGPGGGNQPQH
TRBJ2-2 TRBV27 ASRKSGQGNTGELF
TRBJ2-1 TRBV11-3 ASSKEGGVRTHNEQF
TRBJ2-5 TRBV6-5 ASRWTVQETQY
TRBJ1-2 TRBV3-1/TRBV3-2 ASSQDGGRGPGGYT
TRBJ2-1 TRBV7-3 ASSARRGEQF
TRBJ1-2 TRBV19 ASSNQGAYGYT
TRBJ2-5 TRBV5-4 ASSLELDFQETQY
TRBJ1-6 TRBV27 ASSLSRNNSPLH
TRBJ2-5 TRBV6-5 ASSYWASGEGETQY
TRBJ1-2 TRBV11-1 ASSTSTNRRYGYT
TRBJ1-1 TRBV5-1 ASSLAFNTEAF